This is a list of T cell receptor beta chains from one sample in a study of T and B cells in COVID-19 patients. TCRdb fed the multiplex PCR reads into MiXCR, producing one record per CDR3 protein. The table has 7,000 to 10,000 distinct CDR3 sequences, about 28% seen once. The specimen was blood. Source of these receptors: a human donor with active COVID-19. CDR3s include the opening cysteine and the closing phenylalanine or tryptophan. A D gene is named only where the DNA matches it firmly.

>TRBJ1-1|-|TRBV5-4
CASSLVPVLGTEAFF
>TRBJ2-3|TRBD1|TRBV6-2/TRBV6-3
CASTDGQAWTDTQYF
>TRBJ2-4|TRBD2|TRBV6-2/TRBV6-3
CASSTPYSGGPSGIQYF
>TRBJ2-7|TRBD2|TRBV27
CASSQGLAGFEQYF
>TRBJ1-5|-|TRBV4-1
CASSPNFRQGNQPQHF
>TRBJ1-1|-|TRBV27
CASSLSLTMNTEAFF
>TRBJ1-1|-|TRBV25-1
CASSDVRGRAEAFF
>TRBJ1-1|TRBD1|TRBV20-1
CSARDPGQLNTEAFF
>TRBJ1-5|TRBD1|TRBV12-3/TRBV12-4
CASSHNRGFQPQHF
>TRBJ2-1|-|TRBV5-1
CASSLQADVYNEQFF
>TRBJ1-6|-|TRBV4-2
CASSRGSGTQNSPLHF
>TRBJ1-2|-|TRBV5-1
CASSEWVRTNYGYTF
>TRBJ2-7|TRBD1|TRBV10-3
CAISESWPGGSYEQYF
>TRBJ1-2|-|TRBV5-3
CARSLVLTAYGYTF
>TRBJ2-3|TRBD1|TRBV7-9
CASSLDRGRGDTQYF
>TRBJ2-5|TRBD2|TRBV10-2
CASKSGGAGQETQYF
>TRBJ1-5|-|TRBV19
CASSPWGGGSNQPQHF
>TRBJ1-2|-|TRBV6-2/TRBV6-3
CASSYTGFVSANYGYTF